The clone carrying this T cell receptor (beta chain) was seen a few times. Its specificity is unknown. The entry originates in a study of response to subunit inactivated influenza vaccine. Study results and limitations: After each seasonal influenza vaccination, few new T cells are recruited, the authors suggested.

Per the germline V gene, CDR1 is SGHVS and CDR2 is FQNEAQ. J was trimmed by 0 bases and V by 5 bases; bases with no gene match: 10. This CDR3 is 19 amino acids long. Each CDR3 protein is one row after TCRdb ran MiXCR on the RT-PCR reads. The table shows over 800,000 distinct CDR3 sequences, with around 20% occurring only once. The V and J genes are TRBV7-8 and TRBJ2-1, with 13 bases lining up with TRBD2. Sequenced here: PBMCs from blood, sampled 5 days after vaccination. The clonotype comes from a man in his fifties who received an inactivated influenza vaccine. For the CDR3, the DNA is TGTGCCAGCAGCCCCCGACTAGCGGGGGGACGAAGCTCCTACAATGAGCAGTTCTTC. This codes for CASSPRLAGGRSSYNEQFF. Supplemented by reference TRBV7-8 and TRBJ2-1, the full variable domain reads GAGVSQSPRYKVAKRGQDVALRCDPISGHVSLFWYQQALGQGPEFLTYFQNEAQLDKSGLPSDRFFAERPEGSVSTLKIQRTQQEDSAVYLCASSPRLAGGRSSYNEQFFGPGTRLTVL.